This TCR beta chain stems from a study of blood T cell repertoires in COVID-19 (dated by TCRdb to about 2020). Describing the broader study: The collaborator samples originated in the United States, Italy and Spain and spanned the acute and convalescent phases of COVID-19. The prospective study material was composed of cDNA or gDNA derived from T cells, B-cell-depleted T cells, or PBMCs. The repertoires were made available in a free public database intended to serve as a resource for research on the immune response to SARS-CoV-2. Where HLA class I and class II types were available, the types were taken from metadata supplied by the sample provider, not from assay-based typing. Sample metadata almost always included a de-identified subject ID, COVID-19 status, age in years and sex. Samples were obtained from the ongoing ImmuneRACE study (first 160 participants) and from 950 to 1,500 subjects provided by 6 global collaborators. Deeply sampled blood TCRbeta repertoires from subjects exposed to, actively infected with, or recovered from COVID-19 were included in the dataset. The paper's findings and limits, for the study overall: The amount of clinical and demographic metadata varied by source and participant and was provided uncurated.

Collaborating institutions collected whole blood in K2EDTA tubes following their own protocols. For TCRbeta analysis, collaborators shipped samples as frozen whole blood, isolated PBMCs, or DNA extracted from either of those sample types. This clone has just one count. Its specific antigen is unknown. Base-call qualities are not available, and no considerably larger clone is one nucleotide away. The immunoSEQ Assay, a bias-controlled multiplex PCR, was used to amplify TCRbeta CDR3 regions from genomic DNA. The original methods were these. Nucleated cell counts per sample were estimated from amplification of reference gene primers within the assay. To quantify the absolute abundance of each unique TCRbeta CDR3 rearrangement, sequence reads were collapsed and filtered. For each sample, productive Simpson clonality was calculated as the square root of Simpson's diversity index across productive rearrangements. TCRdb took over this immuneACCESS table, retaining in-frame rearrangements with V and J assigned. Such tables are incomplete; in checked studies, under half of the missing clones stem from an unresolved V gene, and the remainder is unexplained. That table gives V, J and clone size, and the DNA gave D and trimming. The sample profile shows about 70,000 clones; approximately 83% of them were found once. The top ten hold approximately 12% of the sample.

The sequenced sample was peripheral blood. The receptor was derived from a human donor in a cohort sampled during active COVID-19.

This receptor has the CDR3 CASIRTGEEPQGNTIYF. The nucleotides are TGTGCCAGCATCCGGACAGGGGAAGAACCGCAAGGAAACACCATATATTTT. Recombination connected TRBV5-6 to TRBJ1-3, with 9 bases in between that match TRBD1. Its CDR3 holds 17 amino acids, cysteine through phenylalanine. Only CDR3 DNA remains: 51 bases, in frame from the first base. CDR1 and CDR2 (SGHDT, YYEEEE) derive from the germline V gene. For this chain, trimming is 6 bases at the V end and 4 bases at the J end, and the number of junction bases without a gene match is 14. Supplemented by the reference TRBV5-6 and TRBJ1-3 proteins around the CDR3, the complete variable domain is DAGVTQSPTHLIKTRGQQVTLRCSPKSGHDTVSWYQQALGQGPQFIFQYYEEEERQRGNFPDRFSGHQFPNYSSELNVNALLLGDSALYLCASIRTGEEPQGNTIYFGEGSWLTVV.